A single sample gave rise to the 29 T cell receptor beta chains below, sequenced in a study of PD-L1 blockade in urothelial cancer. Clones were sequenced by immunoSEQ multiplex PCR, and TCRdb holds only the in-frame ones, with some missing. The sample includes 20,000 to 30,000 clones, less than 90% of them seen just once. The material was PBMCs, obtained around atezolizumab (anti-PD-L1) treatment. These receptors all come from an older man with urothelial cancer.

This chain connects TRBV29-1 to TRBJ2-7; 9 bases align to TRBD1. The junction had 2 bases not matched to a gene; V was cut back by 7 bases and J by 1 base. Germline CDR1 is SQVTM and CDR2 is ANQGSEA. This CDR3 has 12 amino acids. Here the CDR3 reads CSGGQGSYEQYF. The CDR3 DNA sequence: TGCAGCGGCGGACAGGGGTCCTACGAGCAGTACTTC.

The V gene is TRBV27, the J gene TRBJ2-7; the match to TRBD2 covers 10 bases. Germline CDR1 MNHEY, CDR2 SMNVEV (reference sequence). The trim removed 2 bases at V and 6 bases at J, leaving 10 bases unmatched. CDR3 length: 16 residues. The CDR3 DNA sequence: TGTGCCAGCAGTTTAGGGCTAGCGGGAGTCCATGGCGAGCAGTACTTC. This translates into CASSLGLAGVHGEQYF.

This chain joins TRBV2 and TRBJ2-1, with TRBD2 matching 8 bases. Germline CDR1 is SNHLY and CDR2 is FYNNEI. V lost 6 bases and J lost 6; bases outside the gene matches: 7. This CDR3 has 14 residues. CDR3 sequence reads: CASRLGLGGNEQFF. The CDR3 DNA is TGTGCCAGCAGACTGGGACTAGGAGGCAATGAGCAGTTCTTC.

The CDR3 nucleotides read TGTGCCAGCAGTTACTCCGGGAGCTCTGGAAACACCATATATTTT. Its protein is CASSYSGSSGNTIYF. This chain connects TRBV6-5 to TRBJ1-3, with unresolved D. V shed 0 bases and J shed 0 bases, with 6 bases lying between them. This CDR3 spans 15 amino acids. Germline-derived CDR1 and CDR2 are MNHEY and SVGAGI.

This rearrangement joins TRBV6-1 to TRBJ2-2; D uncertain. The CDR3 contains 16 residues. Germline-derived CDR1 and CDR2 are MNHNS and SASEGT. Between the trimmed V and J ends, which lost 0 bases and 0 bases, there was a span of 8 bases. CDR3 nucleotide sequence: TGTGCCAGCAGTGAAGCGCTGAGCACGAACACCGGGGAGCTGTTTTTT. It encodes CASSEALSTNTGELFF.

This clone occurred once. This CDR3 is CASRRPGQGAKNIQYF. Here the CDR3 DNA reads TGTGCCAGCAGAAGACCAGGACAGGGGGCCAAAAACATTCAGTACTTC. The J gene is TRBJ2-4, the V gene TRBV11-2, with TRBD1 matching over 9 bases. Trimming removed 6 bases from V and 1 base from J; junction bases left unmatched: 7. Looked up from germline, CDR1 is SGHAT and CDR2 is FQNNGV. This CDR3 is built from 16 residues.

The genes are TRBV1 and TRBJ2-1; TRBD2, the table's D call, lacks a check against the DNA. TRBV1 is a pseudogene. The CDR3 spans 17 residues. The CDR3 reads CTSSLQGAGAGFHEQFF. The CDR3 DNA reads TGCACCAGCAGCCTGCAGGGTGCGGGAGCCGGGTTCCATGAGCAGTTCTTC.

The chain is built from TRBV5-1 and TRBJ2-2; TRBD2 is a possible D gene (5 bases). Germline CDR1 SGHRS, CDR2 YFSETQ. The CDR3 contains 19 residues. V was clipped by 4 bases and J by 4 bases, with 26 bases between them. CDR3 residues: CASSQLGPPGLPATGELFF. The CDR3 DNA is TGCGCCAGCAGCCAGCTTGGCCCCCCGGGGTTGCCCGCCACCGGGGAGCTGTTTTTT. The full variable domain, completed using reference TRBV5-1 and TRBJ2-2, is KAGVTQTPRYLIKTRGQQVTLSCSPISGHRSVSWYQQTPGQGLQFLFEYFSETQRNKGNFPGRFSGRQFSNSRSEMNVSTLELGDSALYLCASSQLGPPGLPATGELFFGEGSRLTVL.

This clone appeared a few times. V usage is TRBV7-8 and J usage is TRBJ1-2, with 8 bases fitting TRBD1. The CDR3 is 16 residues long. Germline assignment: CDR1 SGHVS and CDR2 FQNEAQ. Trimming cost V 6 bases and J 3 bases; bases outside gene matches: 12. The CDR3 region is CASSHSRTGRDYGYTF. The DNA of the CDR3 is TGTGCCAGCAGTCACTCAAGGACAGGGAGGGACTATGGCTACACCTTC.

Comments on this clone: The sample has other DNA sequences that encode this CDR3 too. The V and J genes are TRBV18 and TRBJ1-4; TRBD1 agrees at 9 bases. The CDR3 length is 15 residues. After removal of 2 bases from V and 5 bases from J, the junction contained 3 bases not matched to a gene. Germline V gives CDR1 KGHSH, CDR2 LQKENI. This CDR3 reads CASSPIGQGNEKLFF. DNA of the CDR3: TGTGCCAGCTCACCAATCGGACAGGGGAATGAAAAACTGTTTTTT. Supplemented by reference TRBV18 and TRBJ1-4, the full variable domain reads NAGVMQNPRHLVRRRGQEARLRCSPMKGHSHVYWYRQLPEEGLKFMVYLQKENIIDESGMPKERFSAEFPKEGPSILRIQQVVRGDSAAYFCASSPIGQGNEKLFFGSGTQLSVL.

This chain uses TRBV5-4 with TRBJ2-2; possible D gene TRBD1, 6 bases. The CDR3 spans 13 residues. Germline V lookup: CDR1 SGHNT, CDR2 YYREEE (reference sequence). Between the trimmed V and J ends, which lost 4 bases and 9 bases, there was a span of 13 bases. The CDR3 sequence: CASSQQGNRELFF. The CDR3 DNA reads TGTGCCAGCAGCCAACAGGGAAACCGGGAGCTGTTTTTT.

The chain links TRBV28 to TRBJ1-5; 9 bases align to TRBD1. V was clipped by 5 bases and J by 4 bases; unmatched bases: 9. Germline V CDR1 and CDR2: MDHEN, SYDVKM. This CDR3 is 16 amino acids long. In DNA form, the CDR3 reads TGTGCCAGCAGTCCCCGGACAGGGGCACTTAATCAGCCCCAGCATTTT. The encoded protein is CASSPRTGALNQPQHF.

This clone was seen once. This chain joins TRBV30 and TRBJ1-1; TRBD1 is a possible D gene (6 bases). CDR1 and CDR2 from the germline V gene are GTSNPN and SVGIG (reference sequence). CDR3 length: 13 residues. Trimming took off 5 bases at V and 3 bases at J, with 13 bases between the two ends. The CDR3, as DNA: TGTGCCTGGCGCGGGCAGGGGTACACTGAAGCTTTCTTT. Amino acid sequence: CAWRGQGYTEAFF.

V and J are TRBV14 and TRBJ2-7; TRBD2 matches 8 bases. Germline V gene lookup returns CDR1 SGHDN and CDR2 FVKESK. There are 18 residues in the CDR3. V trimming: 0 bases; J trimming: 4 bases; junction bases outside the gene matches: 14. The CDR3 DNA sequence: TGTGCCAGCAGCCAAGAGGGAATGGGGCTAGCGGGTGCTTACGAGCAGTACTTC. Residues: CASSQEGMGLAGAYEQYF.

The gene calls are TRBV5-1 and TRBJ1-1; D uncertain. CDR1 and CDR2 from the germline V gene are SGHRS and YFSETQ. The CDR3 length is 15 residues. Between the trimmed V and J ends, which lost 4 bases and 4 bases, there was a span of 17 bases. The CDR3 is CASSPRGGPVTEAFF. CDR3 DNA: TGCGCCAGCAGCCCGCGTGGCGGGCCTGTCACTGAAGCTTTCTTT.

The V gene is TRBV5-1, the J gene TRBJ2-2; maybe TRBD1 (5 bases). The germline CDR1 and CDR2 sequences are SGHRS and YFSETQ. The CDR3 extends over 14 amino acids. V lost 4 bases and J lost 2, with 9 bases in between. CDR3 region: CASSQDSNTGELFF. The CDR3 bases are TGCGCCAGCAGCCAAGACAGTAACACCGGGGAGCTGTTTTTT. Complete variable domain (other parts from reference TRBV5-1 and TRBJ2-2): KAGVTQTPRYLIKTRGQQVTLSCSPISGHRSVSWYQQTPGQGLQFLFEYFSETQRNKGNFPGRFSGRQFSNSRSEMNVSTLELGDSALYLCASSQDSNTGELFFGEGSRLTVL.

The chain recombines TRBV2 with TRBJ2-1; 10 bases are shared with TRBD2. V was pared by 0 bases and J by 5 bases, with 7 bases of the junction left unmatched. CDR1 is SNHLY and CDR2 is FYNNEI in the germline V gene. The CDR3 is 17 amino acids. The CDR3 nucleotides read TGTGCCAGCAGTGAAGCGCTTCTAGCGGGAGTCGACAATGAGCAGTTCTTC. This sequence encodes CASSEALLAGVDNEQFF.

This rearrangement joins TRBV5-4 to TRBJ2-7, with 10 bases that match TRBD1. The CDR3 has 15 residues. The J segment lost 4 bases and the V segment lost 4 bases, leaving 8 bases of the junction unmatched. CDR1 and CDR2 from the germline V gene are SGHNT and YYREEE (reference sequence). The CDR3 loop is CASSPGGTGAYEQYF. The CDR3 DNA reads TGTGCCAGCAGCCCAGGAGGGACAGGGGCGTACGAGCAGTACTTC.

The chain carries TRBV5-5 and TRBJ1-1, with TRBD1 identical over 9 bases. The CDR3 contains 13 residues. V lost 4 bases and J lost 3; bases outside the gene matches: 1. The germline CDR1 and CDR2 sequences are SGHKS and YYEKEE (reference sequence). Here the CDR3 reads CASSRQGDTEAFF. CDR3 nucleotide sequence: TGTGCCAGCAGCCGACAGGGGGACACTGAAGCTTTCTTT.

The chain couples TRBV30 to TRBJ2-7; TRBD2 aligns across 8 bases. This CDR3 region has 13 residues. V lost 3 bases to trimming and J lost 3 bases; unmatched junction nucleotides: 4. The germline V gene encodes CDR1 GTSNPN and CDR2 SVGIG (reference sequence). The DNA of the CDR3 is TGTGCCTGGAGCGGGGGGGCGGTCTACGAGCAGTACTTC. Protein product: CAWSGGAVYEQYF.

This clone came up once. The CDR3 loop reads CASRTGQGQNIQYF. Written as DNA, the CDR3 is TGTGCCAGCAGGACAGGACAGGGCCAAAACATTCAGTACTTC. This chain joins TRBV6-1 and TRBJ2-4, with 8 bases that match TRBD1. The germline CDR1 and CDR2 sequences are MNHNS and SASEGT. The CDR3 runs to 14 residues. Germline trimming cut 6 bases from V and 5 bases from J; bases unmatched to any gene: 6.

The V call is TRBV27, the J call TRBJ2-3; no clear D. V was shortened by 5 bases and J by 3 bases, with 9 bases between the two germline ends. This CDR3 is built from 13 residues. Germline loops: CDR1 MNHEY, CDR2 SMNVEV (reference sequence). CDR3 nucleotide sequence: TGTGCCAGCAGTCCAACAGCTACAGATACGCAGTATTTT. Its translation: CASSPTATDTQYF.

This clone occurred a few times. This chain links TRBV2 with TRBJ2-2; 7 nucleotides agree with TRBD1. The CDR3 is made up of 14 amino acids. Germline CDR1 SNHLY, CDR2 FYNNEI. Trimming removed 5 bases from V and 4 bases from J; junction bases left unmatched: 4. Here the CDR3 reads CASSRGPGTGELFF. The CDR3 DNA follows: TGTGCCAGCAGTAGGGGGCCGGGCACCGGGGAGCTGTTTTTT.

The chain uses TRBV15 and TRBJ1-1, with 7 bases that match TRBD1. Trimming removed 0 bases from V and 4 bases from J; junction bases left unmatched: 8. The V gene's germline CDR1 is LNHNV and CDR2 YYDKDF (reference sequence). The CDR3 runs 16 residues. The CDR3 loop reads CATSRDGTVGVTEAFF. The CDR3 nucleotides are TGTGCCACCAGCAGAGATGGGACAGTGGGGGTCACTGAAGCTTTCTTT.

The chain recombines TRBV15 with TRBJ2-4, with 10 bases lining up with TRBD1. V shed 6 bases, J shed 1 base, and the junction held 9 bases outside the gene matches. The CDR3 loop spans 17 amino acids. The germline V gene has CDR1 LNHNV and CDR2 YYDKDF (reference sequence). The DNA for the CDR3 is TGTGCCACCAGGTCTAAACCGGGACAGGGGGCCAAAAACATTCAGTACTTC. Its protein is CATRSKPGQGAKNIQYF.

This clone was recorded only once. The gene calls are TRBV11-3 and TRBJ2-1; tentatively, D is TRBD1 (5 bases). The germline V and J ends were trimmed by 8 bases and 3 bases, with 11 bases remaining between them. This CDR3 is 13 amino acids long. The germline gives CDR1 SGHNT, CDR2 YENEEA. The CDR3 sequence: CASSAGYYNEQFF. The CDR3 DNA follows: TGTGCCAGCTCGGCAGGGTACTACAATGAGCAGTTCTTC.

V usage is TRBV2 and J usage is TRBJ2-7, with 9 bases matching TRBD1. The germline V gene has CDR1 SNHLY and CDR2 FYNNEI. CDR3 size: 16 residues. The V gene end was trimmed by 2 bases and the J gene end by 7 bases; junction bases not matched to a gene: 12. This CDR3 reads CASSETGTGPWEEQYF. The CDR3 DNA is TGTGCCAGCAGTGAAACCGGGACAGGGCCCTGGGAAGAGCAGTACTTC.

The chain has TRBV28 and TRBJ2-7, with 9 positions matching TRBD2. Germline V CDR1 and CDR2: MDHEN, SYDVKM. The CDR3 runs to 19 residues. The trim removed 6 bases at V and 5 bases at J, leaving 23 bases unmatched. CDR3 bases: TGTGCCAGCAGCTCCCCTGGGGGGGGAGCGGGAGGCGACTTCGACGAGCAGTACTTC. The encoded protein is CASSSPGGGAGGDFDEQYF.

The rearrangement links TRBV10-3 to TRBJ1-1; maybe TRBD1 (6 bases). The CDR3 has 14 residues. CDR1 and CDR2 from the germline V gene are ENHRY and SYGVKD. V lost 7 bases and J 1 base, leaving 13 bases between the germline ends. The CDR3 nucleotides read TGTGCCATCAAGGCAGGGGCCGAGAACACTGAAGCTTTCTTT. It encodes CAIKAGAENTEAFF.